Each of the 22 T cell receptor beta chains below was sequenced from the same sample in a study of blood T cell repertoires in COVID-19. Repertoires were generated with immunoSEQ multiplex PCR, while TCRdb's copy carries only in-frame clones and drops some. The table lists about 180,000 clones, around 80% of them singletons. Sequencing input: peripheral blood. These receptors came from a woman in her thirties or forties with COVID-19, enrolled during active disease.

The rearrangement joins TRBV6-6 to TRBJ1-1, with 10 bases fitting TRBD1. The germline CDR1 and CDR2 sequences are MNHNY and SVGAGI (reference sequence). Trimming at V came to 5 bases and at J to 6 bases, leaving 9 bases not matched to a gene. The CDR3 is 15 amino acids. The CDR3: CASSPRDRGISEAFF. The DNA of the CDR3 is TGTGCCAGCAGTCCAAGGGACAGGGGAATCTCTGAAGCTTTCTTT.

The chain couples TRBV6-5 to TRBJ2-7; TRBD2 matches 12 bases. The V gene's germline CDR1 is MNHEY and CDR2 SVGAGI. The CDR3 has 14 amino acids. Germline trimming cut 7 bases from V and 3 bases from J; bases unmatched to any gene: 4. CDR3 protein: CASKLAGGHYEQYF. CDR3 nucleotide sequence: TGTGCCAGCAAACTAGCGGGGGGCCACTACGAGCAGTACTTC.

The chain is built from TRBV7-9 and TRBJ2-7, with a tentative D call TRBD1 (6 bases). The CDR3 is made up of 16 amino acids. The V end lost 6 bases, the J end lost 3 bases, and 21 bases lay between the germline ends. The germline V gene encodes CDR1 SEHNR and CDR2 FQNEAQ (reference sequence). CDR3 amino acids: CASRGVSQGGLYEQYF. The CDR3 DNA reads as TGTGCCAGCAGAGGGGTGTCACAGGGTGGGCTCTACGAGCAGTACTTC.

The CDR3 here is CASSQGSRGETQYF. As DNA, the CDR3 is TGTGCCAGCAGCCAAGGCAGCAGGGGGGAGACCCAGTACTTC. The J gene is TRBJ2-5, the V gene TRBV4-2; 7 nucleotides agree with TRBD1. J gave up 5 bases and V 1 base, and 4 bases lay outside the gene matches. The CDR3 totals 14 residues. Germline lookup yields CDR1 LGHNA and CDR2 YNFKEQ.

This rearrangement joins TRBV19 to TRBJ1-4; D is unresolved. The germline gives CDR1 LNHDA, CDR2 SQIVND (reference sequence). The CDR3 covers 13 residues. V lost 4 bases and J lost 5, with 8 bases in between. The CDR3 spells CASSRSGNEKLFF. Here the CDR3 DNA reads TGTGCCAGTAGTAGGTCCGGGAATGAAAAACTGTTTTTT. The full variable domain, its missing parts supplied by reference TRBV19 and TRBJ1-4, is DGGITQSPKYLFRKEGQNVTLSCEQNLNHDAMYWYRQDPGQGLRLIYYSQIVNDFQKGDIAEGYSVSREKKESFPLTVTSAQKNPTAFYLCASSRSGNEKLFFGSGTQLSVL.

The rearrangement joins TRBV6-4 to TRBJ2-3; 8 bases are shared with TRBD2. CDR1 and CDR2 (germline): MRHNA, SNTAGT. The CDR3 consists of 13 residues. J lost 2 bases, V lost 6 bases, and 1 base had no gene match. DNA of the CDR3: TGTGCCAGCAGCGGGGGGGCCACAGATACGCAGTATTTT. This gives the protein CASSGGATDTQYF.

The rearrangement joins TRBV24-1 to TRBJ1-2; 8 positions agree with TRBD1. This CDR3 is 15 amino acids long. Germline CDR1 KGHDR, CDR2 SFDVKD. V shed 4 bases and J 8 bases; nucleotides not matched to a gene: 11. In nucleotides, the CDR3 is TGTGCCACCAGTGACTCCTGGGACAGGCCTCGGGGCTACACCTTC. It encodes CATSDSWDRPRGYTF.

The gene calls are TRBV3-1 (or the pseudogene TRBV3-2) and TRBJ1-1, with D uncertain. Trimming stripped 5 bases from V and 2 bases from J, with 12 bases between. CDR3 length equals 14 residues. Germline CDR1 reads LGHDT; CDR2 reads YNNKEL (reference sequence). CDR3 loop: CASSSTGRNTEAFF. CDR3 sequence (DNA): TGTGCCAGCAGCTCGACGGGAAGAAACACTGAAGCTTTCTTT.

The V call is TRBV24-1, the J call TRBJ1-1; 8 bases agree with TRBD1. This CDR3 comprises 14 residues. J was trimmed by 1 base and V by 5 bases; bases with no gene match: 2. Germline V gene lookup returns CDR1 KGHDR and CDR2 SFDVKD. In DNA, the CDR3 is TGTGCCACCAGTGCCGGACAGGGGAACACTGAAGCTTTCTTT. Its protein product is CATSAGQGNTEAFF.

The chain carries TRBV14 and TRBJ2-2, with D unresolved. This CDR3 region has 14 residues. CDR1 is SGHDN and CDR2 is FVKESK in the germline V gene. The V gene lost 4 bases and the J gene lost 4 bases, with 10 bases spanning the gap. The CDR3 bases are TGTGCCAGCAGCCCCCTCTTCCTCACCGGGGAGCTGTTTTTT. Amino acid sequence: CASSPLFLTGELFF. Filled out from reference TRBV14 and TRBJ2-2, the complete variable domain reads EAGVTQFPSHSVIEKGQTVTLRCDPISGHDNLYWYRRVMGKEIKFLLHFVKESKQDESGMPNNRFLAERTGGTYSTLKVQPAELEDSGVYFCASSPLFLTGELFFGEGSRLTVL.

This sequence joins TRBV4-1 and TRBJ1-2; 12 nucleotides agree with TRBD1. Trimming at V came to 0 bases and at J to 8 bases, leaving 7 bases not matched to a gene. CDR1 is MGHRA and CDR2 is YSYEKL in the germline V gene. The CDR3 runs 16 residues. CDR3 DNA sequence: TGCGCCAGCAGCCAAGATGGCTATGGGACAGGGGGCGGCTACACCTTC. Amino acids: CASSQDGYGTGGGYTF.

This rearrangement joins TRBV12-3 or TRBV12-4 to TRBJ1-4; the D gene is possibly TRBD1 (5 bases). CDR3 length: 12 residues. V lost 5 bases and J 14 bases, leaving 15 bases between the germline ends. CDR3 residues: CASSPGVGTLFF. The CDR3 DNA is TGTGCCAGCAGTCCGGGGGTAGGGACGCTGTTTTTT.

In this sample, this clone turned up a few times. J is TRBJ1-1 and V is TRBV19, with D hard to call. Germline assignment: CDR1 LNHDA and CDR2 SQIVND (reference sequence). The V end lost 3 bases, the J end lost 6 bases, and 11 bases lay between the germline ends. The CDR3 length is 13 residues. The chain's CDR3 is CASSMGSSSEAFF. CDR3 nucleotide sequence: TGTGCCAGTAGTATGGGCTCGAGCTCTGAAGCTTTCTTT.

V gene TRBV21-1 combines with J gene TRBJ2-5; TRBD2, as called in the table, went unchecked against the DNA. TRBV21-1 is a known pseudogene. This CDR3 region has 17 residues. This CDR3 reads CASSKRGSYIGRETQYF. The CDR3 nucleotides are TGTGCCAGCAGCAAACGGGGGTCCTACATAGGGAGGGAGACCCAGTACTTC.

The sample holds one count of this clone. This chain uses TRBV5-1 with TRBJ2-5; tentative D call: TRBD1 (6 bases). Germline V gives CDR1 SGHRS, CDR2 YFSETQ. The V and J ends lost 0 bases and 5 bases respectively, with 11 bases between them. This CDR3 spans 14 amino acids. The CDR3: CASSLGRGAETQYF. The CDR3 nucleotides read TGCGCCAGCAGCTTGGGCAGGGGTGCGGAGACCCAGTACTTC.

The gene calls are TRBV27 and TRBJ1-2; 7 nucleotides match TRBD1. The CDR3 consists of 16 residues. Germline V gene lookup returns CDR1 MNHEY and CDR2 SMNVEV (reference sequence). V shed 5 bases, J shed 4 bases, and the junction held 13 bases outside the gene matches. The CDR3 region has the DNA TGTGCCAGCAGTCCGGCCCGGGACAGCGAATTCTATGGCTACACCTTC. Translated, it gives CASSPARDSEFYGYTF.

The rearrangement uses TRBV24-1 and TRBJ2-1, with TRBD1 matching 8 bases. After removal of 4 bases from V and 8 bases from J, the junction contained 6 bases not matched to a gene. CDR3 length: 14 amino acids. Germline-derived CDR1 and CDR2 are KGHDR and SFDVKD. CDR3 loop: CATSDLDRGYEQFF. The CDR3 DNA follows: TGTGCCACCAGTGACTTAGACAGGGGTTATGAGCAGTTCTTC.

The chain links TRBV24-1 to TRBJ2-5, with D possibly matching TRBD2 (7 bases). The CDR3 totals 15 residues. The V and J ends lost 9 bases and 1 base respectively, with 17 bases between them. From germline, CDR1 is KGHDR and CDR2 SFDVKD. The CDR3 spells CATADGGAPQETQYF. As DNA, the CDR3 is TGTGCCACCGCCGATGGGGGGGCCCCCCAAGAGACCCAGTACTTC.

The rearrangement uses TRBV29-1 and TRBJ1-1; D gene ambiguous. The CDR3 length is 14 residues. Trimming cost V 2 bases and J 4 bases, with 14 bases left between them. Germline V gene sequence: CDR1 SQVTM, CDR2 ANQGSEA. CDR3 sequence (DNA): TGCAGCGTTGAAATTGGCGGGGTCCCCACTGAAGCTTTCTTT. It specifies CSVEIGGVPTEAFF.

V and J are TRBV9 and TRBJ1-2, with D perhaps TRBD1 (6 bases). V was trimmed by 4 bases and J by 4 bases, leaving 14 bases between them. The CDR3 totals 14 residues. CDR1 and CDR2 (germline): SGDLS, YYNGEE. CDR3 region: CASSISTGLYGYTF. As DNA, the CDR3 is TGTGCCAGCAGCATTTCGACAGGACTCTATGGCTACACCTTC.

This clone was detected only once. This chain connects TRBV4-1 to TRBJ1-5; 8 bases fit TRBD1. Germline CDR1 is MGHRA and CDR2 is YSYEKL. J lost 4 bases, V lost 0 bases, and 2 bases had no gene match. The CDR3 loop spans 15 amino acids. This CDR3 reads CASSQDRTGNQPQHF. CDR3 DNA: TGCGCCAGCAGCCAAGATAGGACAGGGAATCAGCCCCAGCATTTT.

V gene TRBV5-4 combines with J gene TRBJ2-5; a possible D gene is TRBD2 (5 bases). The length of the CDR3 is 17 residues. CDR1 SGHNT and CDR2 YYREEE come from the germline V gene (reference sequence). Trimming left V 1 base short and J 1 base short, with 17 bases between. CDR3 DNA: TGTGCCAGCAGCTTGTCTGGCAGCGGCCTCGCCCAAGAGACCCAGTACTTC. Its protein product is CASSLSGSGLAQETQYF.